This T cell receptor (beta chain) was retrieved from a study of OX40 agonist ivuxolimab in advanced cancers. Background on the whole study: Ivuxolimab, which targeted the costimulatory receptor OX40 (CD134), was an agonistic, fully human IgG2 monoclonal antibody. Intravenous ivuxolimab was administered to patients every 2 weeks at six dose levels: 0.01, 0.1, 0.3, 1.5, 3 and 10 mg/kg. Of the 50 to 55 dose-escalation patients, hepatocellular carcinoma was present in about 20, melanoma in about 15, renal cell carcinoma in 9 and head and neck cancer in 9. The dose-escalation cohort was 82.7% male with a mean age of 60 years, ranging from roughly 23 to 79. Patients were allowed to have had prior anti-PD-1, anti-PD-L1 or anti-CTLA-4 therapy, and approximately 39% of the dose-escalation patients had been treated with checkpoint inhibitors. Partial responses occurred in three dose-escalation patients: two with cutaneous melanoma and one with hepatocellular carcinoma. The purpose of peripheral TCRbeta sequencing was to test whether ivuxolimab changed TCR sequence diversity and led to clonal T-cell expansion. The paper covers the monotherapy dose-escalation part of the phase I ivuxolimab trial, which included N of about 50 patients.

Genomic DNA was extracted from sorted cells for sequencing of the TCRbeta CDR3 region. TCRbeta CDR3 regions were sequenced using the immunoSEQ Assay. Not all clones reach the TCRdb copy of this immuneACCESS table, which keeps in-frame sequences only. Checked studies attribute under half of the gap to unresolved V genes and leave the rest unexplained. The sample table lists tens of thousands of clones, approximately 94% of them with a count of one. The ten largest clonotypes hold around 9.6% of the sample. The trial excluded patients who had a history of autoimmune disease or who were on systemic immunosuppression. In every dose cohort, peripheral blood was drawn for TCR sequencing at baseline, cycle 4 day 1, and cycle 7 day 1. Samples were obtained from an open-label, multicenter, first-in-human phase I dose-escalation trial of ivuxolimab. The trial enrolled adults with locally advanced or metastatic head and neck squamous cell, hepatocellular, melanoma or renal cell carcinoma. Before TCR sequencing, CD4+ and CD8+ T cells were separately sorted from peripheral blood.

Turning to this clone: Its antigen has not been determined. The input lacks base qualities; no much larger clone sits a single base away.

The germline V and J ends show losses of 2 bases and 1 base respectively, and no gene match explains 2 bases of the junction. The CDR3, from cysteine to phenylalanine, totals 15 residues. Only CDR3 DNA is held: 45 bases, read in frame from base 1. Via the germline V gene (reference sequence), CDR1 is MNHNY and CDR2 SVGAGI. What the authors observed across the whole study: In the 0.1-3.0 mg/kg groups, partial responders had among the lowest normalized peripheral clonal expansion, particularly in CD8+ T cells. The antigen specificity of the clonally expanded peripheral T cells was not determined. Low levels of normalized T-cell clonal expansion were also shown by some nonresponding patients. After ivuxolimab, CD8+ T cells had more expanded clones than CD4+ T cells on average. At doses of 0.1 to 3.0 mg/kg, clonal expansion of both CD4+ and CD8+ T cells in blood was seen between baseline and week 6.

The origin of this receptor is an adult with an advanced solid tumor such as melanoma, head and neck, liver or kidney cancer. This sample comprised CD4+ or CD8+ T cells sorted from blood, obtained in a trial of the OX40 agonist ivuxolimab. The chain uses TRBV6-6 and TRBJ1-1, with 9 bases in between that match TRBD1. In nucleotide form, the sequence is TGTGCCAGCAGTTACGGGACAGGGAAGAACACTGAAGCTTTCTTT. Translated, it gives CASSYGTGKNTEAFF.